A selection of T cell receptor beta chains follows, all from one sample in a study of radiotherapy plus CTLA-4 blockade in lung cancer. The protocol was immunoSEQ multiplex PCR, while the TCRdb copy is restricted to in-frame clones and leaves out a portion. The data hold more than 90,000 clones, with approximately 86% observed a single time. The sample in question was peripheral blood, obtained from a patient treated with radiotherapy plus ipilimumab. These receptors originate from a human donor with non-small cell lung cancer that progressed on radiotherapy plus ipilimumab. Both conserved end residues are part of each CDR3. The D gene is left open where the match is weak. A row's size may be missing; if present it is once, few, many or a size class.

size: .
J: TRBJ2-5
V: TRBV5-4
D: TRBD2
length: 11
DNA: TGTGCCAGCAGCTTGCGGGGGGCCCAGTACTTC
CDR3: CASSLRGAQYF

size: .
J: TRBJ1-1
V: TRBV10-3
D: TRBD1
length: 15
DNA: TGTGCCATCAGTGAAGGACAGGTGATGAACACTGAAGCTTTCTTT
CDR3: CAISEGQVMNTEAFF

size: .
J: TRBJ2-3
V: TRBV10-3
D: TRBD2
length: 16
DNA: TGTGCCATCAGTCCGGGACTAGCGGGGAGCACAGATACGCAGTATTTT
CDR3: CAISPGLAGSTDTQYF

size: .
J: TRBJ1-1
V: TRBV10-3
D: TRBD1
length: 18
DNA: TGTGCCATCAGTGAGTCGAGGACAGGGAGTATTATGAACACTGAAGCTTTCTTT
CDR3: CAISESRTGSIMNTEAFF

size: .
J: TRBJ1-4
V: TRBV19
D: .
length: 12
DNA: TGTGCCAGTAGCGGATTACAGGAAAAACTGTTTTTT
CDR3: CASSGLQEKLFF

size: .
J: TRBJ1-3
V: TRBV4-1
D: .
length: 16
DNA: TGCGCCAGCAGCCAAGGGACCAGATCCTCTGGAAACACCATATATTTT
CDR3: CASSQGTRSSGNTIYF

size: .
J: TRBJ1-2
V: TRBV5-1
D: TRBD1
length: 19
DNA: TGCGCCAGCAGAAAAACTTTCCGGGACAGGGTATTATCCGACTATGGCTACACCTTC
CDR3: CASRKTFRDRVLSDYGYTF

size: .
J: TRBJ2-1
V: TRBV9
D: TRBD1
length: 16
DNA: TGTGCCAGCAGCGGTGGCCGGTGGCAGGGGGCGAATGAGCAGTTCTTC
CDR3: CASSGGRWQGANEQFF

size: .
J: TRBJ2-5
V: TRBV7-2
D: .
length: 16
DNA: TGTGCCAGCAGCCAACCGGGAACCCGTTTCAAAGAGACCCAGTACTTC
CDR3: CASSQPGTRFKETQYF

size: .
J: TRBJ1-1
V: TRBV18
D: TRBD1
length: 13
DNA: TGTGCCAGCTCATCTACAGGGGAAACTGAAGCTTTCTTT
CDR3: CASSSTGETEAFF

size: .
J: TRBJ1-1
V: TRBV6-5
D: .
length: 13
DNA: TGTGCCAGCAGTTACAACGGGGGGACTGAAGCTTTCTTT
CDR3: CASSYNGGTEAFF

size: .
J: TRBJ2-3
V: TRBV7-6
D: TRBD2
length: 18
DNA: TGTGCCAGCAGCTTAGTCCTTAGCGGGAGGCTAAGCACAGATACGCAGTATTTT
CDR3: CASSLVLSGRLSTDTQYF

size: once
J: TRBJ1-2
V: TRBV29-1
D: TRBD1
length: 14
DNA: TGCAGCGTTATAACAGGGGGCTATTTGGATGGCTACACCTTC
CDR3: CSVITGGYLDGYTF

size: once
J: TRBJ1-2
V: TRBV29-1
D: .
length: 12
DNA: TGCAGCGCCGCTGGGGGGGACTATGGCTACACCTTC
CDR3: CSAAGGDYGYTF

size: .
J: TRBJ2-7
V: TRBV7-9
D: .
length: 14
DNA: TGTGCCAGCCTGAGGGCGGAGGTCGGCGGGGAGCAGTACTTC
CDR3: CASLRAEVGGEQYF

size: .
J: TRBJ2-3
V: TRBV7-9
D: .
length: 16
DNA: TGTGCCAGCAGCCCCTGGGGCGGACAATCGGGAGATACGCAGTATTTT
CDR3: CASSPWGGQSGDTQYF

size: .
J: TRBJ2-6
V: TRBV4-2
D: .
length: 17
DNA: TGTGCCAGCAGCCAAGAGGGGGCGGGTTCGGGGGCCAACGTCCTGACTTTC
CDR3: CASSQEGAGSGANVLTF

size: .
J: TRBJ1-1
V: TRBV7-9
D: .
length: 13
DNA: TGTGCCAGCAGCTTGCAGGGGCGAACTGAAGCTTTCTTT
CDR3: CASSLQGRTEAFF

size: .
J: TRBJ2-3
V: TRBV5-1
D: .
length: 13
DNA: TGCGCCAGCAGCAAGTCTAGCACAGATACGCAGTATTTT
CDR3: CASSKSSTDTQYF

size: .
J: TRBJ2-3
V: TRBV5-4
D: TRBD1
length: 16
DNA: TGTGCCAGCAGCCCGAAGGGACAGGGCGATCTGGATACGCAGTATTTT
CDR3: CASSPKGQGDLDTQYF

size: .
J: TRBJ2-1
V: TRBV21-1
D: .
length: 18
DNA: TGTGCCAGCAGCAAAGCGAAAAGCGGGAGGCCGCGACGCGTTGAGCAGTTCTTC
CDR3: CASSKAKSGRPRRVEQFF

size: few
J: TRBJ1-1
V: TRBV9
D: .
length: 13
DNA: TGTGCCAGCAGCGTAGTTGTGGGGACTGAAGCTTTCTTT
CDR3: CASSVVVGTEAFF

size: .
J: TRBJ2-3
V: TRBV6-5
D: .
length: 14
DNA: TGTGCCACCTGCCAGAGGGGTGAGGGAGATACGCAGTATTTT
CDR3: CATCQRGEGDTQYF

size: .
J: TRBJ2-7
V: TRBV21-1
D: .
length: 17
DNA: TGTGCCAGCAGCAAAGGTCGCGGGGGGGCCCGACCCTACGAGCAGTACTTC
CDR3: CASSKGRGGARPYEQYF

size: .
J: TRBJ1-2
V: TRBV5-1
D: .
length: 15
DNA: TGCGCCAGCAGCTTGGGAGGAGTGGGGAACTATGGCTACACCTTC
CDR3: CASSLGGVGNYGYTF

size: few
J: TRBJ2-1
V: TRBV14
D: TRBD2
length: 15
DNA: TGTGCCAGCAGCCAGCGTTTAGCGGGAGCCTATGAGCAGTTCTTC
CDR3: CASSQRLAGAYEQFF

size: .
J: TRBJ1-5
V: TRBV6-1
D: TRBD1
length: 14
DNA: TGTGCCAGCAGTATACAGGGGAGGTCCCAGCCCCAGCATTTT
CDR3: CASSIQGRSQPQHF

size: .
J: TRBJ1-5
V: TRBV6-5
D: .
length: 15
DNA: TGTGCCAGCAGGGAGACCTGGAATAGCAATCAGCCCCAGCATTTT
CDR3: CASRETWNSNQPQHF

size: .
J: TRBJ2-2
V: TRBV14
D: .
length: 15
DNA: TGTGCCAGCAGCCAAGATACAGGTTTAACCGGGGAGCTGTTTTTT
CDR3: CASSQDTGLTGELFF

size: .
J: TRBJ2-7
V: TRBV10-3
D: .
length: 18
DNA: TGTGCCATCAGTGACTCCTCGCGAGGGGCCAGGGTGACCTACGAGCAGTACTTC
CDR3: CAISDSSRGARVTYEQYF

size: once
J: TRBJ2-1
V: TRBV5-1
D: .
length: 16
DNA: TGCGCCAGCAGCTTGGATTACTTCGCGTCCAACAGAGAGCAGTTCTTC
CDR3: CASSLDYFASNREQFF

size: .
J: TRBJ2-7
V: TRBV18
D: .
length: 12
DNA: TGTGCCAGCTCACAAAGCTCCTACGAGCAGTACTTC
CDR3: CASSQSSYEQYF

size: .
J: TRBJ1-5
V: TRBV6-6
D: TRBD1
length: 15
DNA: TGTGCCAGCAGTACGCCGGGACAGGGGGATCAGCCCCAGCATTTT
CDR3: CASSTPGQGDQPQHF

size: .
J: TRBJ1-2
V: TRBV9
D: TRBD1
length: 14
DNA: TGTGCCAGCGGATCGGGACAGTCGCCCAATGGCTACACCTTC
CDR3: CASGSGQSPNGYTF

size: .
J: TRBJ2-7
V: TRBV6-1
D: TRBD1
length: 14
DNA: TGTGCCAGCAGTTCCCGGACAGGGTCCTACGAGCAGTACTTC
CDR3: CASSSRTGSYEQYF

size: .
J: TRBJ1-3
V: TRBV6-6
D: TRBD1
length: 14
DNA: TGTGCCAGCAGGCCGGGACAGAAAGGAAACACCATATATTTT
CDR3: CASRPGQKGNTIYF

size: .
J: TRBJ2-5
V: TRBV11-2
D: TRBD2
length: 17
DNA: TGTGCCAGCAGCTTAGATCCCAGCGGGGCCTACCAAGAGACCCAGTACTTC
CDR3: CASSLDPSGAYQETQYF

size: .
J: TRBJ1-1
V: TRBV19
D: .
length: 14
DNA: TGTGCCAGTAGTGCCGGGCTCGGTGGGGCTGAAGCTTTCTTT
CDR3: CASSAGLGGAEAFF

size: once
J: TRBJ2-3
V: TRBV10-3
D: .
length: 13
DNA: TGTGCCATCAAAGGCCCTAGCACAGATACGCAGTATTTT
CDR3: CAIKGPSTDTQYF

size: .
J: TRBJ1-3
V: TRBV19
D: .
length: 16
DNA: TGTGCCAGTAGACCCCCGGGCGGCGGCTCTGGAAACACCATATATTTT
CDR3: CASRPPGGGSGNTIYF

size: .
J: TRBJ2-5
V: TRBV19
D: .
length: 14
DNA: TGTGCCAGTAGTATAGATCTATGGAGGGATGAGCAGTACTTC
CDR3: CASSIDLWRDEQYF

size: .
J: TRBJ2-1
V: TRBV6-1
D: .
length: 15
DNA: TGTGCCAGCAGTGACCTCGGGGTCCTCTACAATGAGCAGTTCTTC
CDR3: CASSDLGVLYNEQFF

size: .
J: TRBJ2-5
V: TRBV5-4
D: .
length: 13
DNA: TGTGCCAGCAGCTCTAATTCCCAAGAGACCCAGTACTTC
CDR3: CASSSNSQETQYF

size: once
J: TRBJ1-3
V: TRBV6-5
D: .
length: 12
DNA: TGTGCCAGCAGTTACCGTAGAAACACCATATATTTT
CDR3: CASSYRRNTIYF

size: .
J: TRBJ2-3
V: TRBV30
D: .
length: 13
DNA: TGTGCCTGTAACACCGGGCCCTCGGGTACGCAGTATTTT
CDR3: CACNTGPSGTQYF

size: few
J: TRBJ2-7
V: TRBV13
D: TRBD1
length: 17
DNA: TGTGCCAGCAGCTTGGGTTCGGGGGGACAGGGGTTCGTCGAGCAGTACTTC
CDR3: CASSLGSGGQGFVEQYF

size: once
J: TRBJ2-2
V: TRBV4-1
D: TRBD2
length: 19
DNA: TGCGCCAGCAGCCACGCAGGGACTAGCGGCCTGGGGTGGACCGGGGAGCTGTTTTTT
CDR3: CASSHAGTSGLGWTGELFF

size: few
J: TRBJ1-3
V: TRBV6-6
D: TRBD1
length: 16
DNA: TGTGCCAGCAGTTGGACAGGGACAATCTCTGGAAACACCATATATTTT
CDR3: CASSWTGTISGNTIYF

size: .
J: TRBJ1-2
V: TRBV5-1
D: .
length: 14
DNA: TGCGCCAGCAGCCAGACTAGCGGAAACTATGGCTACACCTTC
CDR3: CASSQTSGNYGYTF

size: .
J: TRBJ2-3
V: TRBV9
D: .
length: 12
DNA: TGTGCCAGCAGCGTAAGCACAGATACGCAGTATTTT
CDR3: CASSVSTDTQYF

size: .
J: TRBJ1-2
V: TRBV18
D: .
length: 11
DNA: TGTGCCAGCTCACCATCGGATGGCTACACCTTC
CDR3: CASSPSDGYTF

size: .
J: TRBJ2-2
V: TRBV29-1
D: .
length: 13
DNA: TGCAGCGTCGCCCGGGGTTACACCGGGGAGCTGTTTTTT
CDR3: CSVARGYTGELFF

size: .
J: TRBJ1-5
V: TRBV2
D: .
length: 13
DNA: TGTGCCAGCCGGGTTCGGAGCAATCAGCCCCAGCATTTT
CDR3: CASRVRSNQPQHF

size: .
J: TRBJ2-1
V: TRBV5-6
D: .
length: 12
DNA: TGTGCCAGCAGCTTGGCCCTGCGGGAGCAGTTCTTC
CDR3: CASSLALREQFF

size: .
J: TRBJ1-1
V: TRBV7-8
D: .
length: 16
DNA: TGTGCCAGCAGCTTAATGGGTGGGGCTTTGAACACTGAAGCTTTCTTT
CDR3: CASSLMGGALNTEAFF

size: once
J: TRBJ2-5
V: TRBV28
D: .
length: 15
DNA: TGTGCCAGCAGTTCCCCCTCCCCAAAAAGGGAGACCCAGTACTTC
CDR3: CASSSPSPKRETQYF

size: once
J: TRBJ2-5
V: TRBV10-2
D: TRBD2
length: 17
DNA: TGCGCCAGCAGTGATCCCGTCTTCGGGAGGGCCCTTGAGACCCAGTACTTC
CDR3: CASSDPVFGRALETQYF

size: once
J: TRBJ1-1
V: TRBV11-3
D: .
length: 18
DNA: TGTGCCAGCAGCTTAGATGGGGTAGGTCTACCCTTTAACACTGAAGCTTTCTTT
CDR3: CASSLDGVGLPFNTEAFF

size: .
J: TRBJ1-2
V: TRBV5-1
D: .
length: 15
DNA: TGCGCCAGCAGCTTGGTAAGGGGCCCTGGGTATGGCTACACCTTC
CDR3: CASSLVRGPGYGYTF